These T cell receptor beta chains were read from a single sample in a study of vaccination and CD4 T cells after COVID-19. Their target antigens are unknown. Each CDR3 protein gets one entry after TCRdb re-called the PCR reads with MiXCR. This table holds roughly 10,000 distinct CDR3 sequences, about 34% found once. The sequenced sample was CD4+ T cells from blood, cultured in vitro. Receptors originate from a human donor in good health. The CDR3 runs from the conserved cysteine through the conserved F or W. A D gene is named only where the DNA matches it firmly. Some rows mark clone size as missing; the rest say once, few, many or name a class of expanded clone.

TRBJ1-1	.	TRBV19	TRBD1	CASSTRGQLNTEAFF	TGTGCCAGTAGTACCCGGGGACAGTTGAACACTGAAGCTTTCTTT
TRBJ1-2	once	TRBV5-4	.	CASSLARPGGYTF	TGTGCCAGCAGCTTGGCCAGGCCGGGCGGCTACACCTTC
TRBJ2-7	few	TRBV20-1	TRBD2	CSARRLAQSYEQYF	TGCAGTGCAAGGCGACTAGCACAGTCCTACGAGCAGTACTTC
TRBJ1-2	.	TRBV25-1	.	CASSSSSRGAYGYTF	TGTGCCAGCTCCAGCTCCAGCAGAGGGGCCTATGGCTACACCTTC
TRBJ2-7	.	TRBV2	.	CASSEAGLYEQYF	TGTGCCAGCAGTGAGGCAGGGCTATACGAGCAGTACTTC
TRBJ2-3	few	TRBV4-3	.	CASSHLLGGDGTDTQYF	TGCGCCAGCAGCCACTTGCTCGGGGGCGATGGCACAGATACGCAGTATTTT
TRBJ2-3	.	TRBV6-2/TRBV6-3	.	CASSRPSTDTQYF	TGTGCCAGCAGTCGGCCTAGCACAGATACGCAGTATTTT
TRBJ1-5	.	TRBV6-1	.	CASSMGRGQPQHF	TGTGCCAGCAGTATGGGTCGGGGTCAGCCCCAGCATTTT
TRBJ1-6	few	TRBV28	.	CASSLSGDSPLHF	TGTGCCAGCAGTTTATCGGGTGATTCACCCCTCCACTTT
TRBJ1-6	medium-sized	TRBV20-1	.	CSAGYGENSPLHF	TGCAGTGCTGGGTACGGCGAGAATTCACCCCTCCACTTT
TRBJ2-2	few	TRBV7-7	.	CASSLKTTGELFF	TGTGCTAGCAGCTTGAAGACCACCGGGGAGCTGTTTTTT
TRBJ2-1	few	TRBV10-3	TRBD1	CATRQGPPNEQFF	TGTGCCACCCGACAGGGTCCTCCCAATGAGCAGTTCTTC
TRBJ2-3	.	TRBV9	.	CASSPMRVAVSDTQYF	TGTGCCAGCAGTCCTATGAGGGTAGCTGTGTCAGATACGCAGTATTTT
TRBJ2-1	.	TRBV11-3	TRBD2	CASSLGLAGGLYNEQFF	TGTGCCAGCAGCTTAGGGCTAGCGGGAGGGTTATACAATGAGCAGTTCTTC
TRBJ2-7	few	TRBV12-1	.	CASSFGTPSYEQYF	TGTGCCAGCAGCTTTGGGACTCCGTCCTACGAGCAGTACTTC
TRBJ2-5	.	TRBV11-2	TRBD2	CASSGTSGILETQYF	TGTGCCAGCAGCGGGACTAGCGGGATTCTTGAGACCCAGTACTTC
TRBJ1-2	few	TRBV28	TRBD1	CASSLYRQGYGYTF	TGTGCCAGCAGTTTGTACCGACAGGGCTATGGCTACACCTTC
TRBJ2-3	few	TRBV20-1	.	CSASDTDTQYF	TGCAGTGCTTCAGACACAGATACGCAGTATTTT
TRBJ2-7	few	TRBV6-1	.	CASRFGVGDEQYF	TGTGCCAGCCGGTTTGGCGTGGGAGACGAGCAGTACTTC
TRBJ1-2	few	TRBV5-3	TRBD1	CASSPHPQGVRYGYTF	TGTGCCAGCAGCCCTCATCCACAGGGGGTACGCTATGGCTACACCTTC
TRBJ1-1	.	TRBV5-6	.	CASSLPGGDVVNTEAFF	TGTGCCAGCAGCTTGCCCGGGGGCGATGTTGTGAACACTGAAGCTTTCTTT
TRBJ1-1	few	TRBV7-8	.	CASSKGVAPEAFF	TGTGCCAGCAGCAAAGGGGTAGCCCCTGAAGCTTTCTTT
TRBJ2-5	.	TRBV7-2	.	CASSLSRRAETQYF	TGTGCCAGCAGCTTATCACGCAGGGCGGAGACCCAGTACTTC
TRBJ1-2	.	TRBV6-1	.	CASSPGAYGYTF	TGTGCCAGCAGTCCAGGGGCCTATGGCTACACCTTC
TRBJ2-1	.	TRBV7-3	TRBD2	CASSLGLAAYNEQFF	TGTGCCAGCAGCTTGGGTCTAGCGGCCTACAATGAGCAGTTCTTC
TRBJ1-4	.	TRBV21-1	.	CASSSPSAGGNEKLFF	TGTGCCAGCAGCTCCCCCTCGGCAGGGGGCAATGAAAAACTGTTTTTT
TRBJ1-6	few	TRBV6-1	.	CASKAGHYNSPLHF	TGTGCCAGCAAAGCTGGACATTATAATTCACCCCTCCACTTT
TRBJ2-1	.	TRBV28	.	CASLVGNSYNEQFF	TGTGCCAGCCTCGTCGGGAACTCCTACAATGAGCAGTTCTTC
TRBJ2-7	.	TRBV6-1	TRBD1	CASSQRGQDYEQYF	TGTGCCAGCAGTCAGAGGGGGCAGGACTACGAGCAGTACTTC
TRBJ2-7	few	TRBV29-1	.	CSVVSGQGGEQYF	TGCAGCGTTGTCAGTGGCCAGGGGGGCGAGCAGTACTTC
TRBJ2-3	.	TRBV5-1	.	CASSFRGVSTDTQYF	TGCGCCAGCAGCTTTAGGGGGGTTAGCACAGATACGCAGTATTTT
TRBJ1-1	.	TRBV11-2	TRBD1	CASSSLRGPMNTEAFF	TGTGCCAGCAGCTCACTAAGGGGGCCAATGAACACTGAAGCTTTCTTT
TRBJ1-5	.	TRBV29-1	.	CSVGVGGLQPQHF	TGCAGCGTTGGGGTGGGAGGGCTGCAGCCCCAGCATTTT
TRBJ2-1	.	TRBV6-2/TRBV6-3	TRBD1	CASTGGQGAYNEQFF	TGTGCCAGCACCGGGGGACAGGGGGCCTACAATGAGCAGTTCTTC
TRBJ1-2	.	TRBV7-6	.	CASSLGQGLRYGYTF	TGTGCCAGCAGCTTGGGGCAGGGGCTACGCTATGGCTACACCTTC
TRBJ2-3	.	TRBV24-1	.	CATSDPDPSSTDTQYF	TGTGCCACCAGTGACCCTGACCCCAGCAGCACAGATACGCAGTATTTT
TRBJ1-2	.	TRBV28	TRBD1	CASSHHGQGRRANYGYTF	TGTGCCAGCAGCCACCACGGACAGGGAAGGCGGGCTAACTATGGCTACACCTTC
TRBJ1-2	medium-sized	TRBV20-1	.	CSAPDSTYGYTF	TGCAGTGCTCCAGACAGCACCTATGGCTACACCTTC
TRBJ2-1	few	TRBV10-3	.	CANSIDSYNEQFF	TGTGCCAACTCGATCGACTCCTACAATGAGCAGTTCTTC
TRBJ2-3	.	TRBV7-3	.	CASSLTSSESTDTQYF	TGTGCCAGCAGCTTAACGTCTAGCGAAAGCACAGATACGCAGTATTTT
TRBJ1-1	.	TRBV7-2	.	CASSLISGGEAFF	TGTGCCAGCAGCTTGATATCCGGGGGTGAAGCTTTCTTT
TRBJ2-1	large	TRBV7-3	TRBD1	CASSSPGQPYNEQFF	TGTGCCAGCAGCTCCCCGGGACAGCCCTACAATGAGCAGTTCTTC